This entry features one T cell receptor beta chain sequence. V shed 6 bases, J shed 15 bases, and the junction held 8 bases outside the gene matches. CDR3 length: 12 residues. Germline V gives CDR1 MNHEY, CDR2 SVGAGI. The method was immunoSEQ multiplex PCR; TCRdb's version includes in-frame clones alone and lacks a portion of them. The sample holds about 220,000 clones, approximately 88% seen once. The sample comes from a study of Ad26.COV2.S vaccination and SARS-CoV-2 variants. Treatment indicated: 15 to 20 received Ad26.COV2.S at low or high dose, single or two shots; about 5 received placebo; per-sample allocation not given. Sampling was performed 63 days after the first vaccine or placebo injection.

The specimen was peripheral blood, collected in a trial of Ad26.COV2.S vaccine versus placebo. The chain employs TRBV6-5 and TRBJ1-6; 7 bases map to TRBD1. This clonotype was obtained from a person between 18 and 65 years old who received the Ad26.COV2.S COVID-19 vaccine or a placebo. CDR3 nucleotides: TGTGCCAGCAGAGCGGGTACAGGGGACCTCCACTTT. This sequence encodes CASRAGTGDLHF.